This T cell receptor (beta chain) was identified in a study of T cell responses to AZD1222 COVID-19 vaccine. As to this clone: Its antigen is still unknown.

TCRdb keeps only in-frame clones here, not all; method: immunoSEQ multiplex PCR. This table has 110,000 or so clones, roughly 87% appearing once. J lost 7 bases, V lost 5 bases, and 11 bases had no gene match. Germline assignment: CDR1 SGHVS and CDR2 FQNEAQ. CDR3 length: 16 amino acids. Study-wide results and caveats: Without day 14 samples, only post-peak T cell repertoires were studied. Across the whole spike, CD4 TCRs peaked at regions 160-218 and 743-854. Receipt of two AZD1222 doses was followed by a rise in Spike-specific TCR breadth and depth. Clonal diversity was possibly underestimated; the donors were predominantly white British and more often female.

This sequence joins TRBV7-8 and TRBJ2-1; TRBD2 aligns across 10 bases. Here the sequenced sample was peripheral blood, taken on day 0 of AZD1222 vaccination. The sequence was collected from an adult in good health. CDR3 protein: CASSEKASGSENEQFF. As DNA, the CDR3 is TGTGCCAGCAGCGAAAAGGCTAGCGGGAGTGAAAATGAGCAGTTCTTC.